This paragraph covers one TCR beta chain sequence. This sample is part of a study of blood T cell repertoires in COVID-19. Study details: The origin of the acute and convalescent COVID-19 samples was the United States, Italy and Spain. T cells, B-cell-depleted T cells, or PBMCs provided the cDNA or gDNA that served as material.

Study processing details: Estimated nucleated cell counts came from reference gene primer amplification. Libraries were prepared by immunoSEQ multiplex PCR; TCRdb keeps only in-frame clonotypes and omits some of them. That table furnishes V, J and clone size, whereas the DNA furnished D and trimming. This table holds approximately 61,000 clones, around 88% found once. Germline trimming cut 10 bases from V and 0 bases from J; bases unmatched to any gene: 1. This CDR3 comprises 13 residues. Germline CDR1 and CDR2: MDHEN and SYDVKM. The chain combines TRBV28 with TRBJ2-2; 8 bases are a match to TRBD2. This clonotype was sampled from a human donor in a cohort sampled during active COVID-19. Source material: peripheral blood. CDR3 protein: CANSGTNTGELFF. In DNA, the CDR3 is TGTGCCAATAGCGGGACGAACACCGGGGAGCTGTTTTTT. Complete variable domain (other parts from reference TRBV28 and TRBJ2-2): DVKVTQSSRYLVKRTGEKVFLECVQDMDHENMFWYRQDPGLGLRLIYFSYDVKMKEKGDIPEGYSVSREKKERFSLILESASTNQTSMYLCANSGTNTGELFFGEGSRLTVL.